The 20 T cell receptor beta chains in this list originate from one sample, sequenced in a study of T cell responses to AZD1222 COVID-19 vaccine. Profiled with immunoSEQ multiplex PCR; TCRdb holds only in-frame clones, not every one. The sample has around 200,000 clones, 88% seen once. The sample was peripheral blood, taken 28 days after the second AZD1222 dose. All receptors derive from an adult who received the AZD1222 COVID-19 vaccine.

This sequence joins TRBV5-1 and TRBJ2-7; 10 bases are shared with TRBD1. The CDR3 has 14 residues. With V trimmed by 2 bases and J by 2 bases, 1 base remained unmatched. Germline V lookup: CDR1 SGHRS, CDR2 YFSETQ. The CDR3 loop reads CASSLGQGAYEQYF. The CDR3 coding sequence is TGCGCCAGCAGCTTAGGACAGGGGGCCTACGAGCAGTACTTC.

This chain connects TRBV5-6 to TRBJ1-5; D not certain. V was pared by 0 bases and J by 5 bases, with 9 bases between. Germline CDR1 reads SGHDT; CDR2 reads YYEEEE. The CDR3 length is 14 residues. The CDR3: CASSLAWRDQPQHF. The CDR3 region has the DNA TGTGCCAGCAGCTTGGCCTGGCGGGATCAGCCCCAGCATTTT.

The gene calls are TRBV5-6 and TRBJ2-3; 8 bases line up with TRBD1. The CDR3 is 14 residues long. Germline lookup yields CDR1 SGHDT and CDR2 YYEEEE. J gave up 4 bases and V 3 bases, and 4 bases lay outside the gene matches. As DNA, the CDR3 is TGTGCCAGCAGCTCGACAGGGGCCTCAGATACGCAGTATTTT. Translation: CASSSTGASDTQYF. The full variable domain, its missing parts supplied by reference TRBV5-6 and TRBJ2-3, is DAGVTQSPTHLIKTRGQQVTLRCSPKSGHDTVSWYQQALGQGPQFIFQYYEEEERQRGNFPDRFSGHQFPNYSSELNVNALLLGDSALYLCASSSTGASDTQYFGPGTRLTVL.

The chain uses TRBV28 and TRBJ2-1; 11 bases match TRBD1. This CDR3 spans 16 amino acids. Germline CDR1 and CDR2: MDHEN and SYDVKM. Trimming cost V 8 bases and J 6 bases; bases outside gene matches: 12. CDR3 loop: CASPPRPGQGVNEQFF. In DNA form, the CDR3 reads TGTGCCAGCCCCCCTCGACCGGGACAGGGGGTCAATGAGCAGTTCTTC. The variable domain in full, with the rest retrieved from reference TRBV28 and TRBJ2-1, is DVKVTQSSRYLVKRTGEKVFLECVQDMDHENMFWYRQDPGLGLRLIYFSYDVKMKEKGDIPEGYSVSREKKERFSLILESASTNQTSMYLCASPPRPGQGVNEQFFGPGTRLTVL.

The rearrangement joins TRBV4-3 to TRBJ2-7, with D maybe TRBD2 (6 bases). Trimming pared 1 base from V and 3 bases from J, leaving 13 bases between. This CDR3 contains 15 residues. The germline CDR1 and CDR2 sequences are LGHNA and YSLEER. CDR3 sequence reads: CASSQAVAENYEQYF. In DNA form, the CDR3 reads TGCGCCAGCAGCCAAGCTGTAGCGGAGAACTACGAGCAGTACTTC.

The CDR3 DNA reads as TGTGCCAGCAGTTTAGCTCATGGGGGGTGGAGTTCACCCCTCCACTTT. It specifies CASSLAHGGWSSPLHF. The genes are TRBV28 and TRBJ1-6, with a possible D match to TRBD1 (5 bases). Germline V CDR1 and CDR2: MDHEN, SYDVKM. The V and J ends lost 2 bases and 9 bases respectively, with 17 bases between them. CDR3 length equals 16 residues.

The genes are TRBV7-2 and TRBJ2-7; D is ambiguous. V lost 10 bases and J 0 bases, leaving 16 bases between the germline ends. The CDR3 runs to 14 residues. Germline CDR1 and CDR2: SGHTA and FQGNSA. The CDR3 DNA sequence: TGTGCCATCAAGCCGTCTTTCAGCTCCTACGAGCAGTACTTC. This sequence encodes CAIKPSFSSYEQYF.

In its sample, this clone was seen once. The chain is built from TRBV9 and TRBJ2-1, with 8 bases fitting TRBD2. Losses at the gene ends were 3 bases for V and 15 bases for J; bases not matched to a gene: 11. Germline assignment: CDR1 SGDLS and CDR2 YYNGEE. The CDR3 is made up of 13 amino acids. The DNA of the CDR3 is TGTGCCAGCAGCGCCGATCGGACTAGCCTGGCGTTCTTC. Encoded protein: CASSADRTSLAFF.

This clone has just a few counts. V is TRBV7-9 and J is TRBJ2-7, with 12 bases fitting TRBD1. V was clipped by 6 bases and J by 6 bases; unmatched bases: 6. The germline gives CDR1 SEHNR, CDR2 FQNEAQ (reference sequence). This CDR3 has 14 residues. For the CDR3, the DNA is TGTGCCAGCAGACAGGGACAGGGGGCTTTCGAGCAGTACTTC. Its protein is CASRQGQGAFEQYF. Combining the CDR3 with reference TRBV7-9 and TRBJ2-7 gives the whole variable domain DTGVSQNPRHKITKRGQNVTFRCDPISEHNRLYWYRQTLGQGPEFLTYFQNEAQLEKSRLLSDRFSAERPKGSFSTLEIQRTEQGDSAMYLCASRQGQGAFEQYFGPGTRLTVT.

This clone was recorded only once. The chain carries TRBV5-1 and TRBJ1-2; D is unresolved. The V gene lost 0 bases and the J gene lost 6 bases, with 15 bases spanning the gap. Germline-derived CDR1 and CDR2 are SGHRS and YFSETQ. There are 15 residues in the CDR3. The CDR3: CASSLEPTRSDGYTF. The CDR3 DNA sequence: TGCGCCAGCAGCTTGGAACCAACCCGATCGGATGGCTACACCTTC.

The chain uses TRBV4-1 and TRBJ2-1, with D unclear. V was cut by 0 bases and J by 0 bases, with 9 bases left in between. Germline assignment: CDR1 MGHRA and CDR2 YSYEKL. This CDR3 is built from 16 residues. The CDR3 loop is CASSQEGGYSYNEQFF. CDR3 coding DNA: TGCGCCAGCAGCCAAGAGGGCGGTTACTCCTACAATGAGCAGTTCTTC.

The CDR3 region has the DNA TGTGCCAGTAGTATAGACCCGGGGAGCAAGCAGTACTTC. Translated, it gives CASSIDPGSKQYF. The rearrangement links TRBV19 to TRBJ2-7, with D possibly matching TRBD2 (5 bases). The CDR3 consists of 13 residues. Germline assignment: CDR1 LNHDA and CDR2 SQIVND (reference sequence). The ends were cut back, 0 bases at V and 8 bases at J, with 11 bases in the middle.

V is TRBV27 and J is TRBJ2-5; maybe TRBD1 (6 bases). Germline V lookup: CDR1 MNHEY, CDR2 SMNVEV (reference sequence). V lost 2 bases and J 6 bases, leaving 13 bases between the germline ends. This CDR3 has 14 residues. The CDR3: CASSLQQGGQTQYF. The CDR3, as DNA: TGTGCCAGCAGTTTACAACAGGGTGGGCAGACCCAGTACTTC.

V gene TRBV30 combines with J gene TRBJ2-7; 15 bases agree with TRBD2. This CDR3 contains 15 residues. The germline gives CDR1 GTSNPN, CDR2 SVGIG (reference sequence). V shed 4 bases, J shed 4 bases, and the junction held 5 bases outside the gene matches. CDR3 amino acids: CAWTSGLAGGYEQYF. CDR3 bases: TGTGCCTGGACCTCCGGACTAGCGGGAGGGTACGAGCAGTACTTC.

This sequence joins TRBV11-2 and TRBJ2-1; the match to TRBD2 covers 7 bases. The CDR3 consists of 15 residues. V gave up 5 bases and J gave up 0 bases; unmatched junction bases: 4. Germline CDR1 is SGHAT and CDR2 is FQNNGV. The CDR3 DNA follows: TGTGCCAGCAGCAGACTAGCCCACTCCTACAATGAGCAGTTCTTC. Translated: CASSRLAHSYNEQFF.

The chain employs TRBV7-3 and TRBJ2-2; 8 nucleotides line up with TRBD1. With V trimmed by 7 bases and J by 0 bases, 7 bases remained unmatched. The CDR3 spans 16 residues. Germline assignment: CDR1 SGHTA and CDR2 FQGTGA. The CDR3 loop reads CASTKDRDTNTGELFF. Written as DNA, the CDR3 is TGTGCCAGCACCAAGGACAGGGACACGAACACCGGGGAGCTGTTTTTT.

The genes are TRBV5-6 and TRBJ2-1, with 9 bases aligning to TRBD1. The CDR3 spans 13 residues. Trimming removed 4 bases from V and 7 bases from J; junction bases left unmatched: 3. Germline V lookup: CDR1 SGHDT, CDR2 YYEEEE. The CDR3 spells CASSTGTGNEQFF. CDR3 DNA sequence: TGTGCCAGCAGCACCGGGACAGGGAATGAGCAGTTCTTC.

V is TRBV7-2 and J is TRBJ1-3; D is unclear. Germline V gene sequence: CDR1 SGHTA, CDR2 FQGNSA. Trimming removed 3 bases at V and 0 bases at J, with 9 bases between. CDR3 length: 15 amino acids. This CDR3 reads CASSFGKTSGNTIYF. CDR3 sequence (DNA): TGTGCCAGCAGCTTCGGGAAAACCTCTGGAAACACCATATATTTT. The entire variable domain, with the rest obtained from reference TRBV7-2 and TRBJ1-3, is as follows: GAGVSQSPSNKVTEKGKDVELRCDPISGHTALYWYRQSLGQGLEFLIYFQGNSAPDKSGLPSDRFSAERTGGSVSTLTIQRTQQEDSAVYLCASSFGKTSGNTIYFGEGSWLTVV.

This chain uses TRBV9 with TRBJ1-4, with TRBD1 as a possible D gene (6 bases). The germline V gene encodes CDR1 SGDLS and CDR2 YYNGEE. V gave up 6 bases and J gave up 3 bases, with 9 bases separating them. This CDR3 contains 13 residues. The CDR3 reads CASNREANEKLFF. DNA for the CDR3: TGTGCCAGCAACAGGGAGGCTAATGAAAAACTGTTTTTT.

This clone has a single count. J is TRBJ1-4 and V is TRBV7-2; 7 bases align to TRBD1. Trimming took 8 bases from V and 8 from J; bases not matched to a gene: 8. Germline V lookup: CDR1 SGHTA, CDR2 FQGNSA. The CDR3 sequence is 13 residues long. CDR3 sequence reads: CASGQGGREKLFF. The CDR3 DNA reads as TGTGCCAGCGGCCAGGGGGGGCGGGAAAAACTGTTTTTT.